This is a list of T cell receptor beta chains from one sample in a study of blood T cell repertoires in COVID-19. Generated by immunoSEQ multiplex PCR, the TCRdb table keeps only in-frame clones and is missing some. The data hold around 110,000 clones, with approximately 89% observed a single time. The specimen sequenced was peripheral blood. The receptors come from a man aged 40-49 years with acute or convalescent COVID-19. Each CDR3 is given with its conserved first and last residue. The D gene is left open where the match is weak. Not all rows give a size; the values are once, few, many and, for expanded clones, a class.

V	size	D	J	CDR3	DNA
TRBV6-2/TRBV6-3	once	.	TRBJ1-1	CASSNRQNPAFF	TGTGCCAGCAGCAACCGACAGAACCCAGCTTTCTTT
TRBV6-1	few	TRBD1	TRBJ1-2	CASSDGQGNGYTF	TGTGCCAGCAGTGATGGACAGGGGAATGGCTACACCTTC
TRBV7-2	.	TRBD1	TRBJ1-3	CASSSFSGTGWDTIYF	TGTGCCAGCAGCTCGTTTTCCGGGACAGGGTGGGACACCATATATTTT
TRBV27	.	TRBD1	TRBJ2-7	CASSLFSMGTGSYEQYF	TGTGCCAGCAGTTTATTTAGTATGGGGACAGGGAGTTACGAGCAGTACTTC
TRBV29-1	.	.	TRBJ2-5	CSVARDIRETQYF	TGCAGCGTTGCCCGGGACATCAGAGAGACCCAGTACTTC
TRBV15	once	.	TRBJ2-7	CATSRGSDSPYEQYF	TGTGCCACCAGCAGAGGGAGTGACTCCCCCTACGAGCAGTACTTC
TRBV30	few	TRBD1	TRBJ1-1	CAWAGTGLEAFF	TGTGCCTGGGCCGGGACAGGACTTGAAGCTTTCTTT
TRBV3-1/TRBV3-2	once	.	TRBJ1-5	CASSQGTDLGQPQHF	TGTGCCAGCAGCCAAGGGACAGACCTTGGGCAGCCCCAGCATTTT
TRBV5-1	.	.	TRBJ1-6	CASSLGSQAVQPLHF	TGCGCCAGCAGCTTGGGGTCGCAGGCAGTACAACCCCTCCACTTT
TRBV6-2/TRBV6-3	.	TRBD2	TRBJ2-7	CASSYRPAGGYEQYF	TGTGCCAGCAGTTACCGGCCAGCGGGGGGCTACGAGCAGTACTTC
TRBV5-6	.	TRBD1	TRBJ1-2	CASSSLDRDYGYTF	TGTGCCAGCAGCTCCTTGGACAGGGACTATGGCTACACCTTC
TRBV5-4	.	TRBD2	TRBJ2-1	CASSLDGRAFSYNEQFF	TGTGCCAGCAGCTTGGACGGGAGGGCCTTCTCCTACAATGAGCAGTTCTTC
TRBV6-2/TRBV6-3	.	TRBD1	TRBJ2-3	CASSRPTGGFTDTQYF	TGTGCCAGCAGTCGCCCGACAGGGGGCTTCACAGATACGCAGTATTTT
TRBV29-1	.	TRBD1	TRBJ2-7	CSARTGAYEQYF	TGCAGCGCTAGGACAGGGGCCTACGAGCAGTACTTC
TRBV2	.	TRBD2	TRBJ2-5	CASRRLAGGGETQYF	TGTGCCAGCAGGCGACTAGCGGGGGGGGGAGAGACCCAGTACTTC
TRBV5-1	.	.	TRBJ1-4	CASSSEPGSSEKLFF	TGCGCCAGCAGCTCCGAACCGGGATCGAGTGAAAAACTGTTTTTT
TRBV5-5	.	TRBD1	TRBJ1-1	CASSQTGMNTEAFF	TGTGCCAGCAGCCAGACAGGGATGAACACTGAAGCTTTCTTT
TRBV4-1	.	TRBD2	TRBJ2-1	CASSNRLAGFNEQFF	TGCGCCAGCAGCAATAGACTAGCGGGATTCAATGAGCAGTTCTTC
TRBV7-2	.	.	TRBJ2-1	CASSLGGPPISHEQFF	TGTGCCAGCAGCTTAGGAGGGCCTCCCATTTCACATGAGCAGTTCTTC
TRBV30	.	TRBD1	TRBJ1-1	CAWNRGGGIEAFF	TGTGCCTGGAACAGGGGAGGAGGGATTGAAGCTTTCTTT
TRBV6-2/TRBV6-3	few	.	TRBJ2-7	CASSGTVSYEQYF	TGTGCCAGCAGTGGGACTGTATCCTACGAGCAGTACTTC
TRBV7-2	.	.	TRBJ2-3	CASSLERQRITDTQYF	TGTGCCAGCAGCTTAGAACGGCAGCGAATCACAGATACGCAGTATTTT
TRBV18	.	TRBD1	TRBJ1-1	CASSSQGAGNTEAFF	TGTGCCAGCTCATCACAGGGGGCTGGGAACACTGAAGCTTTCTTT
TRBV18	.	.	TRBJ1-5	CASSPGHLSNQPQHF	TGTGCCAGCTCACCGGGACACCTTAGCAATCAGCCCCAGCATTTT
TRBV18	.	TRBD1	TRBJ2-1	CASSGEQGRYNEQFF	TGTGCCAGCTCGGGAGAACAGGGGCGCTACAATGAGCAGTTCTTC
TRBV27	once	.	TRBJ1-2	CASSLSRWSYGYTF	TGTGCCAGCAGTTTATCGCGGTGGAGCTATGGCTACACCTTC
TRBV11-3	.	TRBD2	TRBJ2-3	CASSLRGGDTQYF	TGTGCCAGCAGCTTGCGGGGGGGGGATACGCAGTATTTT
TRBV15	.	.	TRBJ2-1	CATSRAGYGSYNEQFF	TGTGCCACCAGCAGAGCGGGTTACGGCTCCTACAATGAGCAGTTCTTC
TRBV25-1	.	.	TRBJ1-1	CASSEFFPGSGRTEAFF	TGTGCCAGCAGTGAATTCTTTCCAGGGTCAGGTAGAACTGAAGCTTTCTTT
TRBV19	.	.	TRBJ2-3	CASSILGGVTDTQYF	TGTGCCAGTAGTATATTGGGAGGAGTGACGGATACGCAGTATTTT
TRBV12-5	.	TRBD2	TRBJ2-1	CASGLVVLAGNSYNEQFF	TGTGCTAGTGGTTTGGTAGTACTAGCGGGCAACTCCTACAATGAGCAGTTCTTC
TRBV3-1/TRBV3-2	once	TRBD1	TRBJ1-2	CASSQGQGDYGYTF	TGTGCCAGCAGCCAAGGACAGGGAGACTATGGCTACACCTTC
TRBV4-3	.	.	TRBJ2-2	CASSQGFGLNTGELFF	TGCGCCAGCAGCCAAGGTTTCGGACTGAACACCGGGGAGCTGTTTTTT
TRBV7-2	few	TRBD1	TRBJ1-6	CASTLTGPNSPLHF	TGTGCCAGCACTTTGACAGGGCCTAATTCACCCCTCCACTTT
TRBV5-1	.	TRBD2	TRBJ2-7	CASSLGDRVRTSGSYEQYF	TGCGCCAGCAGCTTGGGGGACAGGGTAAGGACTAGCGGGAGCTACGAGCAGTACTTC
TRBV30	.	TRBD1	TRBJ1-5	CAWDQGGLGQPQHF	TGTGCCTGGGACCAGGGGGGTTTGGGGCAGCCCCAGCATTTT
TRBV27	.	.	TRBJ2-3	CASSLTGDTQYF	TGTGCCAGCAGTTTGACAGGCGATACGCAGTATTTT
TRBV7-8	once	TRBD1	TRBJ1-1	CASSLAGQGSEAFF	TGTGCCAGCAGCTTAGCGGGACAGGGGAGTGAAGCTTTCTTT
TRBV12-3/TRBV12-4	.	TRBD1	TRBJ1-2	CASSLNRGTGYTF	TGTGCCAGCAGCCTAAACAGGGGCACTGGCTACACCTTC
TRBV5-1	.	.	TRBJ1-4	CASSFSSWSEKLFF	TGCGCCAGCAGCTTCTCCTCCTGGAGTGAAAAACTGTTTTTT
TRBV6-5	once	.	TRBJ2-5	CASSYQGNGETQYF	TGTGCCAGCAGTTATCAGGGGAATGGGGAAACCCAGTACTTC
TRBV19	once	.	TRBJ2-1	CASKLRGGAYNEQFF	TGTGCCAGCAAATTGAGGGGGGGGGCCTACAATGAGCAGTTCTTC
TRBV3-1/TRBV3-2	few	.	TRBJ1-2	CATRAGNSGYTF	TGTGCCACCCGGGCAGGGAATTCTGGCTACACCTTC
TRBV12-3/TRBV12-4	.	.	TRBJ2-7	CASSWGVYEQYF	TGTGCCAGCAGTTGGGGAGTCTACGAGCAGTACTTC
TRBV6-5	.	.	TRBJ1-5	CASSSGRGNQPQHF	TGTGCCAGCAGCTCGGGCAGGGGTAATCAGCCCCAGCATTTT
TRBV6-5	.	TRBD2	TRBJ2-2	CASGWGAGGTGELFF	TGTGCCAGCGGCTGGGGGGCGGGGGGCACCGGGGAGCTGTTTTTT
TRBV19	once	.	TRBJ2-1	CASTPAVNYNEQFF	TGTGCCAGTACCCCCGCGGTCAACTACAATGAGCAGTTCTTC
TRBV3-1/TRBV3-2	few	.	TRBJ1-5	CASSQVQASQPQHF	TGTGCCAGCAGCCAAGTCCAGGCGAGTCAGCCCCAGCATTTT
TRBV7-2	.	TRBD2	TRBJ2-3	CASSPLLAGHTQYF	TGTGCCAGCAGCCCCCTACTAGCGGGCCACACGCAGTATTTT
TRBV7-9	.	.	TRBJ1-1	CASSTGLNTEAFF	TGTGCCAGCAGCACAGGGTTGAACACTGAAGCTTTCTTT